What follows are 29 T cell receptor beta chains derived from one specimen sequenced in a study of pediatric ulcerative colitis. TCRdb's table, derived via immunoSEQ multiplex PCR, lists solely in-frame clones and lacks some. The data show roughly 25,000 clones, approximately 71% seen once. The rectum was sampled with one to two pinch biopsies at colonoscopy. The sequenced sample was gut tissue. All receptors come from a boy between 10 and 17 years old with severe ulcerative colitis.

The CDR3 loop reads CASSPRRSGSSYEQYF. The DNA of the CDR3 is TGTGCCAGCTCACCACGTAGATCGGGGTCCTCCTACGAGCAGTACTTC. The chain employs TRBV18 and TRBJ2-7, with D perhaps matching TRBD2 (5 bases). The CDR3 has 16 residues. Germline lookup yields CDR1 KGHSH and CDR2 LQKENI. Trimming took 1 base from V and 0 from J, leaving 13 bases between them.

The chain employs TRBV7-9 and TRBJ2-3; D is unresolved. V was cut by 3 bases and J by 7 bases, with 11 bases left in between. The length of the CDR3 is 13 residues. Germline lookup yields CDR1 SEHNR and CDR2 FQNEAQ (reference sequence). The CDR3 DNA is TGTGCCAGCAGCTTCCAGGACCAATATACGCAGTATTTT. Its translation: CASSFQDQYTQYF.

The chain links TRBV6-4 to TRBJ2-2; perhaps TRBD1 as D (6 bases). The CDR3 has 13 amino acids. V was clipped by 6 bases and J by 3 bases, with 8 bases between them. CDR1 MRHNA and CDR2 SNTAGT come from the germline V gene. CDR3 coding DNA: TGTGCCAGCAGCCACAGGGACACCGGGGAGCTGTTTTTT. As protein: CASSHRDTGELFF.

This chain links TRBV11-3 with TRBJ2-1; perhaps TRBD1 as D (5 bases). V gave up 3 bases and J gave up 9 bases, with 15 bases separating them. The germline V gene has CDR1 SGHNT and CDR2 YENEEA. The CDR3 extends over 14 amino acids. The chain's CDR3 is CASSFGQGWGEQFF. CDR3 sequence (DNA): TGTGCCAGCAGCTTCGGGCAGGGTTGGGGTGAGCAGTTCTTC.

In this sample, this clone is medium-sized. This chain connects TRBV29-1 to TRBJ2-1; 11 nucleotides agree with TRBD2. Germline lookup yields CDR1 SQVTM and CDR2 ANQGSEA. The CDR3 length is 20 residues. V trimming: 0 bases; J trimming: 6 bases; junction bases outside the gene matches: 19. The CDR3 DNA reads TGCAGCGTTGAAGACAACTGGTGGGGACTAGCGGATCCGGGATTCAATGAGCAGTTCTTC. This translates into CSVEDNWWGLADPGFNEQFF.

This chain connects TRBV4-2 to TRBJ2-7; 9 nucleotides line up with TRBD2. V lost 0 bases to trimming and J lost 4 bases; unmatched junction nucleotides: 7. The CDR3 has 16 residues. Germline V CDR1 and CDR2: LGHNA, YNFKEQ. In nucleotides, the CDR3 is TGTGCCAGCAGCCAAGATCCCGGTAGCGGGAGTTACGAGCAGTACTTC. It translates to CASSQDPGSGSYEQYF.

This chain uses TRBV7-9 with TRBJ2-3; 10 nucleotides match TRBD2. The CDR3 spans 16 residues. Germline CDR1 is SEHNR and CDR2 is FQNEAQ (reference sequence). Germline trimming cut 2 bases from V and 4 bases from J; bases unmatched to any gene: 6. CDR3 amino acids: CASSLRLAGDADTQYF. The CDR3 coding sequence is TGTGCCAGCAGCTTACGTCTAGCGGGAGACGCAGATACGCAGTATTTT. The variable domain in full, with the rest retrieved from reference TRBV7-9 and TRBJ2-3, is DTGVSQNPRHKITKRGQNVTFRCDPISEHNRLYWYRQTLGQGPEFLTYFQNEAQLEKSRLLSDRFSAERPKGSFSTLEIQRTEQGDSAMYLCASSLRLAGDADTQYFGPGTRLTVL.

The gene calls are TRBV7-2 and TRBJ2-5, with D unresolved. In germline, CDR1 is SGHTA, CDR2 FQGNSA. Trimming took off 5 bases at V and 7 bases at J, with 14 bases between the two ends. CDR3 length: 13 residues. In DNA, the CDR3 is TGTGCCAGCAGCCCTGGGGTGGAAGGGACCCAGTACTTC. This sequence encodes CASSPGVEGTQYF.

The chain links TRBV29-1 to TRBJ2-7; maybe TRBD2 (6 bases). This CDR3 comprises 14 residues. Germline V CDR1 and CDR2: SQVTM, ANQGSEA. V shed 7 bases and J shed 3 bases, with 19 bases lying between them. CDR3 in DNA: TGCAGCGCCTTGGGACTCGTCAAGGTCTACGAGCAGTACTTC. Translating it yields CSALGLVKVYEQYF.

The V and J genes are TRBV13 and TRBJ2-1; the match to TRBD2 covers 11 bases. The junction had 6 bases not matched to a gene; V was cut back by 7 bases and J by 7 bases. CDR3 length: 14 residues. The germline CDR1 and CDR2 sequences are PRHDT and FYEKMQ (reference sequence). CDR3 sequence reads: CASNSGRALNEQFF. DNA of the CDR3: TGTGCCAGCAATAGCGGGAGGGCGCTAAATGAGCAGTTCTTC.

This rearrangement joins TRBV6-1 to TRBJ1-3; unclear D gene. V gave up 6 bases and J gave up 0 bases, with 12 bases separating them. Per germline, CDR1 MNHNS and CDR2 SASEGT. The CDR3 is 15 residues long. Here the CDR3 reads CASRGTAISGNTIYF. CDR3 in DNA: TGTGCCAGCAGGGGCACAGCGATCTCTGGAAACACCATATATTTT.

The chain carries TRBV27 and TRBJ2-3; D gene ambiguous. V lost 0 bases, J lost 2 bases, and 9 bases lay in between. Per germline, CDR1 MNHEY and CDR2 SMNVEV (reference sequence). The CDR3 has 15 residues. The chain's CDR3 is CASSLSRRNTDTQYF. CDR3 DNA sequence: TGTGCCAGCAGTTTATCCCGTCGAAACACAGATACGCAGTATTTT.

The chain is built from TRBV27 and TRBJ2-5; D gene ambiguous. Deletions cut 4 bases from V and 0 bases from J, with 6 bases between. Per germline, CDR1 MNHEY and CDR2 SMNVEV (reference sequence). The length of the CDR3 is 13 residues. The CDR3 spells CASSSINQETQYF. Written as DNA, the CDR3 is TGTGCCAGCAGTTCGATTAACCAAGAGACCCAGTACTTC.

The genes are TRBV2 and TRBJ2-1; TRBD2 agrees at 13 bases. The CDR3 length is 15 residues. The germline CDR1 and CDR2 sequences are SNHLY and FYNNEI. The ends lost 2 bases at V and 7 bases at J; junction bases unmatched: 2. DNA of the CDR3: TGTGCCAGCAGTGAAACTAGCGGGAGGGAAAATGAGCAGTTCTTC. It encodes CASSETSGRENEQFF.

This clone was picked up one time. The chain combines TRBV7-2 with TRBJ2-5; no clear D. The V gene's germline CDR1 is SGHTA and CDR2 FQGNSA. CDR3 length equals 11 residues. Trimming removed 5 bases from V and 3 bases from J, with 4 bases in between. CDR3 in amino acids: CASSPKETQYF. DNA for the CDR3: TGTGCCAGCAGCCCCAAAGAGACCCAGTACTTC.

This clone has a handful of counts. The chain carries TRBV11-2 and TRBJ2-7; D not resolved. CDR1 and CDR2 (germline): SGHAT, FQNNGV. Trimming shortened V by 4 bases and J by 4 bases, and 14 bases separated the two germline ends. The CDR3 length is 14 residues. The CDR3, as DNA: TGTGCCAGCAGCTCGGATCGGGTAGGATACGAGCAGTACTTC. The encoded protein is CASSSDRVGYEQYF.

V gene TRBV6-4 combines with J gene TRBJ1-2, with 7 nucleotides matching TRBD1. This CDR3 contains 19 residues. Trimming cost V 4 bases and J 2 bases; bases outside gene matches: 19. Germline CDR1 is MRHNA and CDR2 is SNTAGT. CDR3 in amino acids: CASSGGPYFPGGTNYGYTF. DNA for the CDR3: TGTGCCAGCAGTGGGGGTCCCTATTTTCCAGGGGGAACAAACTATGGCTACACCTTC.

There are a few counts of this clone. The CDR3, as DNA: TGTGCCAGCAGCTTGGATTTCGGAACAGCTTTCTTT. Amino acid sequence: CASSLDFGTAFF. The chain joins TRBV5-6 to TRBJ1-1; D gene unclear. The V and J ends lost 0 bases and 10 bases respectively, with 10 bases between them. Germline lookup yields CDR1 SGHDT and CDR2 YYEEEE. This CDR3 contains 12 residues. Variable domain in full (rest from reference TRBV5-6 and TRBJ1-1): DAGVTQSPTHLIKTRGQQVTLRCSPKSGHDTVSWYQQALGQGPQFIFQYYEEEERQRGNFPDRFSGHQFPNYSSELNVNALLLGDSALYLCASSLDFGTAFFGQGTRLTVV.

The J gene is TRBJ1-2, the V gene TRBV6-5; 9 bases are a match to TRBD1. The CDR3 runs to 14 residues. V gave up 8 bases and J gave up 8 bases; unmatched junction bases: 12. The V gene's germline CDR1 is MNHEY and CDR2 SVGAGI. The CDR3 reads CASAREQGARGYTF. The CDR3 region has the DNA TGTGCCAGCGCTCGAGAACAGGGGGCACGGGGCTACACCTTC.

A few counts support this clone. The chain links TRBV7-9 to TRBJ1-5; D unclear. This CDR3 comprises 13 residues. V was pared by 1 base and J by 1 base, with 2 bases between. The germline gives CDR1 SEHNR, CDR2 FQNEAQ (reference sequence). The chain's CDR3 is CASSLDSNQPQHF. In DNA, the CDR3 is TGTGCCAGCAGCTTAGACAGCAATCAGCCCCAGCATTTT.

The chain recombines TRBV6-1 with TRBJ2-7; 9 bases are shared with TRBD2. V lost 6 bases to trimming and J lost 3 bases; unmatched junction nucleotides: 6. There are 14 residues in the CDR3. Germline assignment: CDR1 MNHNS and CDR2 SASEGT. The CDR3 bases are TGTGCCAGCAGAGTTATAGCGGGGGACTACGAGCAGTACTTC. Translation: CASRVIAGDYEQYF.

This clone was picked up a small number of times. The chain recombines TRBV4-1 with TRBJ1-5, with TRBD1 as a possible D gene (5 bases). The CDR3 spans 16 residues. Deletions cut 0 bases from V and 4 bases from J, with 13 bases between. Germline values: CDR1 MGHRA, CDR2 YSYEKL. The CDR3 here is CASSQDRTGSNQPQHF. The CDR3 DNA reads TGCGCCAGCAGCCAAGATCGAACAGGCTCAAATCAGCCCCAGCATTTT.

This clone was recorded only once. This chain links TRBV30 with TRBJ1-2; a weak D match, TRBD1 (6 bases). Per germline, CDR1 GTSNPN and CDR2 SVGIG (reference sequence). Trimming cost V 0 bases and J 5 bases, with 10 bases left between them. This CDR3 has 13 amino acids. CDR3 in amino acids: CAWSVGGAYGYTF. CDR3 bases: TGTGCCTGGAGTGTAGGGGGGGCTTATGGCTACACCTTC. Drawing the rest from reference TRBV30 and TRBJ1-2, the complete variable domain is SQTIHQWPATLVQPVGSPLSLECTVEGTSNPNLYWYRQAAGRGLQLLFYSVGIGQISSEVPQNLSASRPQDRQFILSSKKLLLSDSGFYLCAWSVGGAYGYTFGSGTRLTVV.

The V and J genes are TRBV30 and TRBJ2-5; D is undetermined. The CDR3 is made up of 12 amino acids. Germline lookup yields CDR1 GTSNPN and CDR2 SVGIG (reference sequence). The germline V and J ends were trimmed by 3 bases and 3 bases, with 8 bases remaining between them. The CDR3 nucleotides are TGTGCCTGGAGCCCCGGCAAAGAGACCCAGTACTTC. Translation gives CAWSPGKETQYF.

This clone is classed as medium-sized (0.01 to 0.1%). The chain uses TRBV29-1 and TRBJ2-1; unclear D gene. V was cut by 7 bases and J by 8 bases, with 18 bases left in between. Germline lookup yields CDR1 SQVTM and CDR2 ANQGSEA. CDR3 length: 13 amino acids. Here the CDR3 DNA reads TGCAGCGCCTTTGAGGCCGGGCTCGATGAGCAGTTCTTC. Its translation is CSAFEAGLDEQFF.

V gene TRBV10-2 combines with J gene TRBJ1-1; D not resolved. Trimming took off 7 bases at V and 0 bases at J, with 9 bases between the two ends. The CDR3 loop spans 13 amino acids. Germline loops: CDR1 WSHSY, CDR2 SAAADI. DNA of the CDR3: TGCGCCAGCACTCGGAGTTTGAACACTGAAGCTTTCTTT. It codes for CASTRSLNTEAFF.

Note on this clone: At one boundary the junction diverges from the germline segment, which might be a read error. V is TRBV5-6 and J is TRBJ2-7; maybe TRBD2 (7 bases). CDR1 and CDR2 (germline): SGHDT, YYEEEE. The CDR3 contains 14 residues. This CDR3 reads CASSLGGHGYEQYF. CDR3 coding DNA: TGTGCCAGCAGTTTGGGGGGGCACGGGTACGAGCAGTACTTC.

This clone has a single count. This chain links TRBV19 with TRBJ1-3; D gene uncertain. V was pared by 3 bases and J by 2 bases, with 5 bases between. The CDR3 length is 13 residues. Germline assignment: CDR1 LNHDA and CDR2 SQIVND (reference sequence). The CDR3 nucleotides are TGTGCCAGTAGTATCGCTCCTGGAAACACCATATATTTT. Its protein is CASSIAPGNTIYF. Using reference TRBV19 and TRBJ1-3 for the parts outside the CDR3, the full variable domain is DGGITQSPKYLFRKEGQNVTLSCEQNLNHDAMYWYRQDPGQGLRLIYYSQIVNDFQKGDIAEGYSVSREKKESFPLTVTSAQKNPTAFYLCASSIAPGNTIYFGEGSWLTVV.

This clone was detected once. This sequence joins TRBV30 and TRBJ1-5; D uncertain. Germline values: CDR1 GTSNPN, CDR2 SVGIG (reference sequence). CDR3 size: 13 residues. Deletions cut 2 bases from V and 1 base from J, with 6 bases between. The CDR3 reads CAWSKDSNQPQHF. As DNA, the CDR3 is TGTGCCTGGAGTAAGGACAGCAATCAGCCCCAGCATTTT.